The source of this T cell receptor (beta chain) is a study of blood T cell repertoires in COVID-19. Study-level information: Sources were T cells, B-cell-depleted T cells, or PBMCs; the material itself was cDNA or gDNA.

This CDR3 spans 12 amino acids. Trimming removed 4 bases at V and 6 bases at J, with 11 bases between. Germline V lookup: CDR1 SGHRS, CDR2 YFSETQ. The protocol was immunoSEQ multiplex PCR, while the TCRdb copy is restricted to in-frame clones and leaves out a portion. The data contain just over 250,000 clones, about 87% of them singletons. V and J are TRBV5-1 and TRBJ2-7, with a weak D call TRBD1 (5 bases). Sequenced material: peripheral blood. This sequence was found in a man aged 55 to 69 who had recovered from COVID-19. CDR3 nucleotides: TGCGCCAGCAGCACAGACAGTGTCGAGCAGTACTTC. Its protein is CASSTDSVEQYF.